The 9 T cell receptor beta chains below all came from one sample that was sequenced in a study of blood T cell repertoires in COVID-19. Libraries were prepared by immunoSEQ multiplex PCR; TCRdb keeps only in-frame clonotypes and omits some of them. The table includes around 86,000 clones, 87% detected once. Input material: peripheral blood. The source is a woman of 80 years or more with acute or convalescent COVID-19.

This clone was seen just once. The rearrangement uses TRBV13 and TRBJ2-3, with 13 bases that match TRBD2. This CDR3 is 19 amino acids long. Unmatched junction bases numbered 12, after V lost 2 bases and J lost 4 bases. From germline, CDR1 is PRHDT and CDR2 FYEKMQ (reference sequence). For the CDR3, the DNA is TGTGCCAGCAGCTTAAGTGGCTGGACTAGCGGGAGCGGGTCAGATACGCAGTATTTT. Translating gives CASSLSGWTSGSGSDTQYF.

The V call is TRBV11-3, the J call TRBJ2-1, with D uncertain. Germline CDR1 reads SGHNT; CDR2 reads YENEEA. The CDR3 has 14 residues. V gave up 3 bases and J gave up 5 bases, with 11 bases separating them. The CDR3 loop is CASSFEATNNEQFF. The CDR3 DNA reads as TGTGCCAGCAGCTTCGAAGCGACCAACAATGAGCAGTTCTTC.

This CDR3 reads CASSLTQRKNTEAFF. The DNA for the CDR3 is TGCGCCAGCAGCCTCACTCAGAGGAAGAACACTGAAGCTTTCTTT. The chain links TRBV5-1 to TRBJ1-1, with D uncertain. Per the germline V gene, CDR1 is SGHRS and CDR2 is YFSETQ. The CDR3 is 15 amino acids. Deletions cut 4 bases from V and 1 base from J, with 14 bases between.

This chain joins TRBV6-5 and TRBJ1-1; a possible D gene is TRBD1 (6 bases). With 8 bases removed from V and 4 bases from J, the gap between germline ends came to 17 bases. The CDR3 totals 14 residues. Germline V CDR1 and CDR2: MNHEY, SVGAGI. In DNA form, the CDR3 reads TGTGCCAGCGGGATTCAGGGGCCTTCCACTGAAGCTTTCTTT. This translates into CASGIQGPSTEAFF.

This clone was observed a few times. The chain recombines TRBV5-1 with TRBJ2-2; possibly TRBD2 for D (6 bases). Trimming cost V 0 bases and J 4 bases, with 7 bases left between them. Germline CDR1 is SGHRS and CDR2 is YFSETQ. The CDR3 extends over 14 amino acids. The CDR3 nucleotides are TGCGCCAGCAGCTTGGCGGGAGCCACCGGGGAGCTGTTTTTT. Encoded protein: CASSLAGATGELFF.

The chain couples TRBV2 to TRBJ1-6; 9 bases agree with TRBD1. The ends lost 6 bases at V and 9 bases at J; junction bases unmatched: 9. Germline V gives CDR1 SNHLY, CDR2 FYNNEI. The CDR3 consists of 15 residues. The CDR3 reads CASRGRGTGTSPLHF. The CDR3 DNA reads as TGTGCCAGCAGGGGACGCGGGACAGGGACTTCACCCCTCCACTTT. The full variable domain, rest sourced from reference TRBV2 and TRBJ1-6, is EPEVTQTPSHQVTQMGQEVILRCVPISNHLYFYWYRQILGQKVEFLVSFYNNEISEKSEIFDDQFSVERPDGSNFTLKIRSTKLEDSAMYFCASRGRGTGTSPLHFGNGTRLTVT.

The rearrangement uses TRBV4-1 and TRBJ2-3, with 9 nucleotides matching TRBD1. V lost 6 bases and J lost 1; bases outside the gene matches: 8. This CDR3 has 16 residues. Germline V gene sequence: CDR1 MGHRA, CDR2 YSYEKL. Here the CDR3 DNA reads TGCGCCAGCAGTCAAACAGGGGGCGTGGGCACAGATACGCAGTATTTT. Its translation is CASSQTGGVGTDTQYF.

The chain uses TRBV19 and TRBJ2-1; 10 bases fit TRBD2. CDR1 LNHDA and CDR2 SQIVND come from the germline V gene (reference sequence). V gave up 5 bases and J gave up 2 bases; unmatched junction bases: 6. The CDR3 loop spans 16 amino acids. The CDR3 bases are TGTGCCAGTAGTTCTAGCGGGAGCTTCACCTACAATGAGCAGTTCTTC. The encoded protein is CASSSSGSFTYNEQFF.

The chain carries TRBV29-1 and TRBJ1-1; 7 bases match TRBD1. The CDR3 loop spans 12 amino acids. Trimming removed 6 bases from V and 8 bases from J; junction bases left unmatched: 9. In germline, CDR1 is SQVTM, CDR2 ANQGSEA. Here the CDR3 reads CSVSQGVGEAFF. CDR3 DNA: TGCAGCGTCAGCCAGGGGGTCGGCGAAGCTTTCTTT.